Sequencing of this T cell receptor (beta chain) was carried out in a study of blood T cell repertoires in COVID-19. Germline V lookup: CDR1 LGHNA, CDR2 YSLEER. The CDR3 extends over 15 amino acids. V was pared by 2 bases and J by 0 bases, with 2 bases of the junction left unmatched. Sequenced by immunoSEQ multiplex PCR; TCRdb stores in-frame clones only, minus some. Of 110,000 to 150,000 clones in the sample, 84% were seen once. The TCR comes from a man in his 60s with active or convalescent COVID-19. The sample taken for sequencing was peripheral blood. The chain carries TRBV4-3 and TRBJ2-3; 7 bases match TRBD2. The CDR3 sequence is CASSQLAESTDTQYF. CDR3 coding DNA: TGCGCCAGCAGCCAACTAGCGGAGAGCACAGATACGCAGTATTTT.